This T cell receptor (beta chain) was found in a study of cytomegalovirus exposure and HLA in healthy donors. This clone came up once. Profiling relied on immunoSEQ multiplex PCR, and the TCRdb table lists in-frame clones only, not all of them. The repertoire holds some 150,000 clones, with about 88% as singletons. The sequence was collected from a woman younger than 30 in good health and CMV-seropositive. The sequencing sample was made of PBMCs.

The CDR3 region has the DNA TGTGCCAGCTCCCCACAGGGCAGATCCTACGAGCAGTACTTC. Translated: CASSPQGRSYEQYF. This chain uses TRBV28 with TRBJ2-7, with D possibly being TRBD1 (6 bases). The CDR3 runs 14 residues. Trimming took 8 bases from V and 1 from J, leaving 15 bases between them. Per the germline V gene, CDR1 is MDHEN and CDR2 is SYDVKM.